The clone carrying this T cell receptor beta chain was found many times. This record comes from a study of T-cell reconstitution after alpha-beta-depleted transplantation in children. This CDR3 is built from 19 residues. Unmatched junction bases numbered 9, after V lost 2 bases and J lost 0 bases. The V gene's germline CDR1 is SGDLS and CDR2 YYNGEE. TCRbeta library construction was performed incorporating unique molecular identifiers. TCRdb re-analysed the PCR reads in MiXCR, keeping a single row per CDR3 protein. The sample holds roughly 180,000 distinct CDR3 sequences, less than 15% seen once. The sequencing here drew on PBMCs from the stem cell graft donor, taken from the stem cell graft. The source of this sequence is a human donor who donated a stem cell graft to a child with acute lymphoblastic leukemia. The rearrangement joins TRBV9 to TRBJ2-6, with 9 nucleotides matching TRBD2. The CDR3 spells CASSVSASGASSGANVLTF. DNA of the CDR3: TGTGCCAGCAGCGTGAGTGCTAGCGGGGCTTCCTCTGGGGCCAACGTCCTGACTTTC.